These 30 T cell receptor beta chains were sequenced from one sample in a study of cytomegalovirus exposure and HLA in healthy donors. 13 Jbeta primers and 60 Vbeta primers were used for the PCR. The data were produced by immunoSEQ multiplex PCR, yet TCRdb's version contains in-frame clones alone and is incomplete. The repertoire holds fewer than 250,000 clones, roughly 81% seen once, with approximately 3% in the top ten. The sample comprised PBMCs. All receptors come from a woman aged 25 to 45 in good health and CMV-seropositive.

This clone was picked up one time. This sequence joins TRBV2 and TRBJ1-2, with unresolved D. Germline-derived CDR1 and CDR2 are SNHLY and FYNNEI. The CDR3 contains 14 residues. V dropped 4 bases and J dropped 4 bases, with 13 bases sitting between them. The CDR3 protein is CASSGQTITYGYTF. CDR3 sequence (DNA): TGTGCCAGCAGTGGGCAGACAATAACCTATGGCTACACCTTC.

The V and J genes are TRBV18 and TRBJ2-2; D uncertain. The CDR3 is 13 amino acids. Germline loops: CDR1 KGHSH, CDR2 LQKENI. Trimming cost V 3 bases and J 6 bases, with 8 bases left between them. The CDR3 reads CASSPPGPGELFF. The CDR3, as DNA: TGTGCCAGCTCACCTCCCGGTCCCGGGGAGCTGTTTTTT.

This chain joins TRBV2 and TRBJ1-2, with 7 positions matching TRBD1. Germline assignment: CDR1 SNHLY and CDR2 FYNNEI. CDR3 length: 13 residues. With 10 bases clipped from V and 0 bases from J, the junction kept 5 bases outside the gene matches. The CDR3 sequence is CATRGQTNYGYTF. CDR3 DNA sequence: TGTGCCACCAGGGGACAGACTAACTATGGCTACACCTTC.

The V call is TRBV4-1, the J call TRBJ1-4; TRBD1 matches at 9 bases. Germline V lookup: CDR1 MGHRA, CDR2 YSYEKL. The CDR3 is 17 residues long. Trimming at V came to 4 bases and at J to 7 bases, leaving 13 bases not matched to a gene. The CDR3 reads CASSPGQGPGGSEKLFF. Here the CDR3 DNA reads TGCGCCAGCAGCCCCGGACAGGGGCCCGGGGGGAGTGAAAAACTGTTTTTT.

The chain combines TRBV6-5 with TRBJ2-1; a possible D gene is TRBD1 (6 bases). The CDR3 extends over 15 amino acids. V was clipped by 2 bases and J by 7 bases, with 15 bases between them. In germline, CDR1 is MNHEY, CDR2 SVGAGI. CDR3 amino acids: CASSYDRILTNEQFF. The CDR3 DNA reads TGTGCCAGCAGTTACGACAGGATCCTTACAAATGAGCAGTTCTTC.

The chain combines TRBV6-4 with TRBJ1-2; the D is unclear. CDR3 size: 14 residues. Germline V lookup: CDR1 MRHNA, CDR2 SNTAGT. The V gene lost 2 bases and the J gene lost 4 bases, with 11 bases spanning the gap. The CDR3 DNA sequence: TGTGCCAGCAGTGACGGGAGAGGCCCCTATGGCTACACCTTC. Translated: CASSDGRGPYGYTF.

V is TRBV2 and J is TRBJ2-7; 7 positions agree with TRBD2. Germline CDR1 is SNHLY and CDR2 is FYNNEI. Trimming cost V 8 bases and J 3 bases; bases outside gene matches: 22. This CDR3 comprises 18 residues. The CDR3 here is CASARTAGVNPPYYEQYF. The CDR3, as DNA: TGTGCCAGCGCGCGGACGGCGGGAGTCAACCCCCCCTACTACGAGCAGTACTTC.

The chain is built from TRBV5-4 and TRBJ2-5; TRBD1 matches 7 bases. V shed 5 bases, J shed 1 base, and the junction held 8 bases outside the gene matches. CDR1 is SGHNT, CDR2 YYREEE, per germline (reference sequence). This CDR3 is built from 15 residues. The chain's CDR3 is CASSAIGTVQETQYF. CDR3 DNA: TGTGCCAGCAGTGCTATCGGGACAGTCCAAGAGACCCAGTACTTC.

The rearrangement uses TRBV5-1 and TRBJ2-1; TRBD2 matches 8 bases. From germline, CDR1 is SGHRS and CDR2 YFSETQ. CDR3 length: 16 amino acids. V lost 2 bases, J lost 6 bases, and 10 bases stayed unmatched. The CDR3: CASSFRGAGVSNEQFF. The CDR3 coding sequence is TGCGCCAGCAGCTTTAGGGGAGCGGGAGTAAGCAATGAGCAGTTCTTC.

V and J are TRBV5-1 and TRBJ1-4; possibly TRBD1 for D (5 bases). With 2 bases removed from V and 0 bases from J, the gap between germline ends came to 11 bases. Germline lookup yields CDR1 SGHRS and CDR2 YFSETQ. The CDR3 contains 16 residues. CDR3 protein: CASSFDRIATNEKLFF. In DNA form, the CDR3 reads TGCGCCAGCAGCTTCGACAGAATTGCAACTAATGAAAAACTGTTTTTT. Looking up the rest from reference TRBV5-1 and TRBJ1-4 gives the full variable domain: KAGVTQTPRYLIKTRGQQVTLSCSPISGHRSVSWYQQTPGQGLQFLFEYFSETQRNKGNFPGRFSGRQFSNSRSEMNVSTLELGDSALYLCASSFDRIATNEKLFFGSGTQLSVL.

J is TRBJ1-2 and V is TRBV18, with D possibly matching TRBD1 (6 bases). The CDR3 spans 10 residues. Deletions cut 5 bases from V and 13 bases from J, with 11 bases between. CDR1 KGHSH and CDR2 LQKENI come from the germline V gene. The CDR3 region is CASSTLGGTF. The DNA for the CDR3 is TGTGCCAGCTCAACCCTAGGGGGCACCTTC.

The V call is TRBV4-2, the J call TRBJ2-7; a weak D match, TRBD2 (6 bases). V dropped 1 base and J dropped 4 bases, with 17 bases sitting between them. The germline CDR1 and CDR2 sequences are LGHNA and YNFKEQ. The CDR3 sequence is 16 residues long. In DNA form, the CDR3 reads TGTGCCAGCAGCCAAGTTGCCGGGACTGTTAGTTACGAGCAGTACTTC. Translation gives CASSQVAGTVSYEQYF.

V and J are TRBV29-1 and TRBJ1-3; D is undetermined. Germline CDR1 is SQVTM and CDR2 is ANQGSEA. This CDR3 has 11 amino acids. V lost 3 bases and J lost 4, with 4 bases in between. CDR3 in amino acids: CSVDSGNTIYF. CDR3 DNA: TGCAGCGTTGATTCGGGAAACACCATATATTTT.

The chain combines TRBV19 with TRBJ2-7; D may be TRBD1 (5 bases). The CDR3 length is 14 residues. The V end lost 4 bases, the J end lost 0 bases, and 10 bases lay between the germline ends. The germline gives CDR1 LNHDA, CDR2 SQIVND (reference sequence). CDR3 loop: CASSNGQGSYEQYF. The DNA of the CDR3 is TGTGCCAGTAGTAACGGGCAGGGCTCCTACGAGCAGTACTTC.

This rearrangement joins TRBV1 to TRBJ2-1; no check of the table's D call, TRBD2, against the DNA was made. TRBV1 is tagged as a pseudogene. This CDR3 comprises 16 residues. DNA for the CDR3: TGCACCAGCAGCCGATTACTAGCGGGAGGGCCCTATGAGCAGTTCTTC. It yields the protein CTSSRLLAGGPYEQFF.

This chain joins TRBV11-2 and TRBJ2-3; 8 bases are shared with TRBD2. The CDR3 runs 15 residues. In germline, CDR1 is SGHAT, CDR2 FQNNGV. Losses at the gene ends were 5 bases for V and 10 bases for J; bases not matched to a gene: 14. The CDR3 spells CASSPSGPGRGAQYF. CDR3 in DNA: TGTGCCAGCAGCCCTAGCGGACCGGGGCGGGGGGCGCAGTATTTT.

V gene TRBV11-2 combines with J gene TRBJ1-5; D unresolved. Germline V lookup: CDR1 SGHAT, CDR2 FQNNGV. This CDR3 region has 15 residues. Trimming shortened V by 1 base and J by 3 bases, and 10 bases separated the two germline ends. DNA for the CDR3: TGTGCCAGCAGCTTAGGTGTCAAAGCCAATCAGCCCCAGCATTTT. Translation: CASSLGVKANQPQHF.

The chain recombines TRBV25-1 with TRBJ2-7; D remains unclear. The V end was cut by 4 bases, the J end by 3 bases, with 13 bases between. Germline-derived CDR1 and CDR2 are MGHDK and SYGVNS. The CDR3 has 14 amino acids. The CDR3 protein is CASSASTMFYEQYF. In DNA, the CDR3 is TGTGCCAGCAGTGCGTCTACTATGTTCTACGAGCAGTACTTC.

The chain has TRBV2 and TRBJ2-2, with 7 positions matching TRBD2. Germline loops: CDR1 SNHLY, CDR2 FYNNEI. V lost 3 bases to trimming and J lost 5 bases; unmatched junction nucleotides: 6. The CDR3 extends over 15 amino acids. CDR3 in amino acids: CASSDILARTGELFF. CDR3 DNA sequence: TGTGCCAGCAGTGATATACTAGCGAGGACCGGGGAGCTGTTTTTT.

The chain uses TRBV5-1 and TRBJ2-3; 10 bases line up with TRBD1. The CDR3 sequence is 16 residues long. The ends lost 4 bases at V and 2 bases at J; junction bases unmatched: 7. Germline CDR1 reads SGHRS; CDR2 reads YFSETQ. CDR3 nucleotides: TGCGCCAGCAGCCCCCGACAGGGGGCTCTCACAGATACGCAGTATTTT. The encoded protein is CASSPRQGALTDTQYF.

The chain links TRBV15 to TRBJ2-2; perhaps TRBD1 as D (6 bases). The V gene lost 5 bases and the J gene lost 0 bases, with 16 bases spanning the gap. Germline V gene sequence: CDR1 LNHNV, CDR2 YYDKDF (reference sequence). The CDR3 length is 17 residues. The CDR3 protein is CATSSPGTTTNTGELFF. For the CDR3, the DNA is TGTGCCACCAGCTCTCCCGGGACAACTACGAACACCGGGGAGCTGTTTTTT.

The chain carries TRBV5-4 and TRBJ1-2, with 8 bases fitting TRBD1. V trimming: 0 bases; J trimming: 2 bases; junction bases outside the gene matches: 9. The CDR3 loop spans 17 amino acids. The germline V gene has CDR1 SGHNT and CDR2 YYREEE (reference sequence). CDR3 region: CASSLDPGGRSNYGYTF. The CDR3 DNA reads TGTGCCAGCAGCTTGGACCCAGGGGGCCGTTCGAACTATGGCTACACCTTC.

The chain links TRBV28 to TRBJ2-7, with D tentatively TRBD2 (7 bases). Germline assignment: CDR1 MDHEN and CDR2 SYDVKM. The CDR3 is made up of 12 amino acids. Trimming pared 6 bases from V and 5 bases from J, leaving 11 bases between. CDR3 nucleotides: TGTGCCAGCAGACGGGGGGCCCACGAGCAGTACTTC. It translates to CASRRGAHEQYF.

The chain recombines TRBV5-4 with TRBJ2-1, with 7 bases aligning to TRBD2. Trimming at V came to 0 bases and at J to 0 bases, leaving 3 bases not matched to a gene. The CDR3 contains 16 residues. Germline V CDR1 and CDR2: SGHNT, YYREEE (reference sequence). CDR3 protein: CASSLAGRSSYNEQFF. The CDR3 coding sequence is TGTGCCAGCAGCTTGGCCGGGAGGAGCTCCTACAATGAGCAGTTCTTC.

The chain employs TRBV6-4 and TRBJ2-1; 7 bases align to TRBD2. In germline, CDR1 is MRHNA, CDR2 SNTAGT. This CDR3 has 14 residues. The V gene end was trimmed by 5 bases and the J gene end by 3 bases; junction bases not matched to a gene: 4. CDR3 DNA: TGTGCCAGCAGTCCCGGGACTAACTACAATGAGCAGTTCTTC. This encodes CASSPGTNYNEQFF.

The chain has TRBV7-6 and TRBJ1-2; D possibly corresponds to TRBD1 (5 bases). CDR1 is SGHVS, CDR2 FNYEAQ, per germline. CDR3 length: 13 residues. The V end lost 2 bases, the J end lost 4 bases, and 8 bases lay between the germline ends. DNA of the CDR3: TGTGCCAGCAGCTTACAGGGTTTCTATGGCTACACCTTC. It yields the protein CASSLQGFYGYTF.

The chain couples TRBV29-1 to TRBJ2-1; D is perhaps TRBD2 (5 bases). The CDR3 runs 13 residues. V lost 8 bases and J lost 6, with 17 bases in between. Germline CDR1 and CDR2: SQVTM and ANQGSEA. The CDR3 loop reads CSLARDFVNEQFF. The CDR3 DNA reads TGCAGCCTGGCGAGGGATTTTGTCAATGAGCAGTTCTTC.

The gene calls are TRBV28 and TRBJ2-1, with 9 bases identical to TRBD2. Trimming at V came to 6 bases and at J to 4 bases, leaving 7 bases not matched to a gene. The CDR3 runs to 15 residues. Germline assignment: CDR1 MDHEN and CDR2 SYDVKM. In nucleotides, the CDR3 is TGTGCCAGCAGGTCAGCGGGAGGTGGTTACAATGAGCAGTTCTTC. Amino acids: CASRSAGGGYNEQFF.

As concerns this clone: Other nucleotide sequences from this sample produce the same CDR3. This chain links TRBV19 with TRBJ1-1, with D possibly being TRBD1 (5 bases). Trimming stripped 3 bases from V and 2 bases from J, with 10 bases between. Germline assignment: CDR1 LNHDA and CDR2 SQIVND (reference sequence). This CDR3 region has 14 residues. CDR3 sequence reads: CASSMGGGNTEAFF. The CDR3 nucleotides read TGTGCCAGTAGTATGGGGGGTGGAAACACTGAAGCTTTCTTT.

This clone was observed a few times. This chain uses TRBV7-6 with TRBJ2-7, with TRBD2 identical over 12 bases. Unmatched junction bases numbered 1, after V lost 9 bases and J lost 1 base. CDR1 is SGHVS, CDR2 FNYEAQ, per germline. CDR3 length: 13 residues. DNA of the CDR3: TGTGCCAGTGGACTAGCGGGGTCCTACGAGCAGTACTTC. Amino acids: CASGLAGSYEQYF.